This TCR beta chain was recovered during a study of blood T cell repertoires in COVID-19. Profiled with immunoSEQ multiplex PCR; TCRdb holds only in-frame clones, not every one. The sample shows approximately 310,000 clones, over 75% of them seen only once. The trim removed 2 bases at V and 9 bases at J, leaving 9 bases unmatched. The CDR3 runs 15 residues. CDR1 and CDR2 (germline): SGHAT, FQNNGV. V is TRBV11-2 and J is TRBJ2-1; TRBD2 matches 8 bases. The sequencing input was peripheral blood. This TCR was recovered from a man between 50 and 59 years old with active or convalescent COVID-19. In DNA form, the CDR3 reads TGTGCCAGCAGCTTACGCGCGGGAGGTACAAGTGAGCAGTTCTTC. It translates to CASSLRAGGTSEQFF.